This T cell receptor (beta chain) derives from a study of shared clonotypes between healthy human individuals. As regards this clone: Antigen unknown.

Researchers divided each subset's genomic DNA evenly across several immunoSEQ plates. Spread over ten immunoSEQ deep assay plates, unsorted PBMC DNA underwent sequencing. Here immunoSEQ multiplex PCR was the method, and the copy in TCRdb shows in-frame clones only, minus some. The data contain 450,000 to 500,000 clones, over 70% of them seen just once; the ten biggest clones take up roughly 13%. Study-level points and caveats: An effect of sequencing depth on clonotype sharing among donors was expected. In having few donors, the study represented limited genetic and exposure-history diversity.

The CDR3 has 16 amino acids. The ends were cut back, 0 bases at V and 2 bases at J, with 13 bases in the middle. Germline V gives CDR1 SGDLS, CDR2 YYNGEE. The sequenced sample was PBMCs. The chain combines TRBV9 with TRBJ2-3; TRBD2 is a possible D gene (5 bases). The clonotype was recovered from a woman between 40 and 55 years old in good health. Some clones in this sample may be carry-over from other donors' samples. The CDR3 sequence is CASSVGPSTNTDTQYF. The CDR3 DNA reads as TGTGCCAGCAGCGTAGGCCCCTCGACTAACACAGATACGCAGTATTTT. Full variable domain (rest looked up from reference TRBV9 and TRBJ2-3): DSGVTQTPKHLITATGQRVTLRCSPRSGDLSVYWYQQSLDQGLQFLIQYYNGEERAKGNILERFSAQQFPDLHSELNLSSLELGDSALYFCASSVGPSTNTDTQYFGPGTRLTVL.